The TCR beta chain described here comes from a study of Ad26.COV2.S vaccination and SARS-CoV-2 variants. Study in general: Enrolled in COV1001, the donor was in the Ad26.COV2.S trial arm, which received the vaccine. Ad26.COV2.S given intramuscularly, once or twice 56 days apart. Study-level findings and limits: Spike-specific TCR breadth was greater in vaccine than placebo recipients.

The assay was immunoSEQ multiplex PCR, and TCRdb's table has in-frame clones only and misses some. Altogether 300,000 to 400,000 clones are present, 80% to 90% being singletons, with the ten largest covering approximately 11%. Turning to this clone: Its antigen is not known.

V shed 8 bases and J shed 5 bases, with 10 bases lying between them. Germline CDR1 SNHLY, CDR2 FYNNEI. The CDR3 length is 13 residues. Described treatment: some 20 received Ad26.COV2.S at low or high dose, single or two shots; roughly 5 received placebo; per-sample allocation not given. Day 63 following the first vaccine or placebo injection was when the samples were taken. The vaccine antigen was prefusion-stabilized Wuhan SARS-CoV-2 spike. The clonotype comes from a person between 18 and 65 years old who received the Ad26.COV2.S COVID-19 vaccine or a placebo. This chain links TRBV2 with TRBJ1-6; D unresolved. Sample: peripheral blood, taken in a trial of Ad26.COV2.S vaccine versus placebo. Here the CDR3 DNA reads TGTGCCAGCGACTTACAGAATAATTCACCCCTCCACTTT. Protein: CASDLQNNSPLHF.